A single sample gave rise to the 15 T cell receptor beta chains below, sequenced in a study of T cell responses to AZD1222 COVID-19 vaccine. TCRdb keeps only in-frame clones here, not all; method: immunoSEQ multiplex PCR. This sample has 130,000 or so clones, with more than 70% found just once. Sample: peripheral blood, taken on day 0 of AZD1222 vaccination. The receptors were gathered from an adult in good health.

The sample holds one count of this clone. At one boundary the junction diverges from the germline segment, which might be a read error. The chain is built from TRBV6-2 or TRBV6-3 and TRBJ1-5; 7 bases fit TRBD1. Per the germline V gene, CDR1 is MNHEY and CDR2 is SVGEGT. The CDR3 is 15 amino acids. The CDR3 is CASRYSGTDNQPQHF. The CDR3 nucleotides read TGTGCCAGCAGGTACTCCGGGACAGACAATCAGCCCCAGCATTTT.

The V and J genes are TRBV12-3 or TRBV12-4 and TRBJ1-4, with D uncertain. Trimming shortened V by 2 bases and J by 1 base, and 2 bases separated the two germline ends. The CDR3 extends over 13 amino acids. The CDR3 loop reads CASSLRTNEKLFF. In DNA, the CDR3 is TGTGCCAGCAGTTTACGAACTAATGAAAAACTGTTTTTT.

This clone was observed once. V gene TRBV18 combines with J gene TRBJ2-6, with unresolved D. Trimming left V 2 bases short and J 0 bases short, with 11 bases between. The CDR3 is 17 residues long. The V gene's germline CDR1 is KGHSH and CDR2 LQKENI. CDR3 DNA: TGTGCCAGCTCACCAGGGTGGCAGGCCTCTGGGGCCAACGTCCTGACTTTC. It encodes CASSPGWQASGANVLTF. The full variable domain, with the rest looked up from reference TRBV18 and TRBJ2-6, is NAGVMQNPRHLVRRRGQEARLRCSPMKGHSHVYWYRQLPEEGLKFMVYLQKENIIDESGMPKERFSAEFPKEGPSILRIQQVVRGDSAAYFCASSPGWQASGANVLTFGAGSRLTVL.

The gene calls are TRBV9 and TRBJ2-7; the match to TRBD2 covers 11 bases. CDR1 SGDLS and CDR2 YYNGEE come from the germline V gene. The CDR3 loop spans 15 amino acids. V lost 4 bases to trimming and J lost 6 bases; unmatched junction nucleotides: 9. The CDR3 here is CASSPLAGALGEQYF. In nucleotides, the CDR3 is TGTGCCAGCAGCCCACTAGCGGGAGCCCTCGGCGAGCAGTACTTC.

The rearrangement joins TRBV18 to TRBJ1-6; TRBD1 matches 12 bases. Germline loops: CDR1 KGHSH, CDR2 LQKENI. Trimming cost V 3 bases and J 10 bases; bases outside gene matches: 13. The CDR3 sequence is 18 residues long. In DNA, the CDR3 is TGTGCCAGCTCACCCACTCCGGGACAGGGGGCGCAGGAATCACCCCTCCACTTT. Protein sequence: CASSPTPGQGAQESPLHF.

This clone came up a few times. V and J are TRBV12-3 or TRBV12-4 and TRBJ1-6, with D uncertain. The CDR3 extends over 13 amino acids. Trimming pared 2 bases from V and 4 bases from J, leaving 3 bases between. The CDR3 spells CASSLHYNSPLHF. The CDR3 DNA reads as TGTGCCAGCAGTTTACATTATAATTCACCCCTCCACTTT.

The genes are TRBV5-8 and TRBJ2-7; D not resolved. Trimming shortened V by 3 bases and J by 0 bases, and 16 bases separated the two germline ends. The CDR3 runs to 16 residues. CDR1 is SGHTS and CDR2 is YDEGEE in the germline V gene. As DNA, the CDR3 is TGTGCCAGCAGCTACCGTCCTCCAAAGAGCTCCTACGAGCAGTACTTC. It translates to CASSYRPPKSSYEQYF.

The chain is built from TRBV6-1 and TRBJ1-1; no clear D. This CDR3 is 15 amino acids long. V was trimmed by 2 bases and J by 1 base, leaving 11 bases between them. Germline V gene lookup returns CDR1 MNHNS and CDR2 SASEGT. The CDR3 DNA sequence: TGTGCCAGCAGTGAAACTTGGCCGGAGAACACTGAAGCTTTCTTT. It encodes CASSETWPENTEAFF.

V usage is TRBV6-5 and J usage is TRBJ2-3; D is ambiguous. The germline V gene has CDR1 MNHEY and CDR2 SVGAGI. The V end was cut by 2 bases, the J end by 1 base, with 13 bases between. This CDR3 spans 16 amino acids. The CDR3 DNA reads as TGTGCCAGCAGTTACGGGCCGTATGGGGGCACAGATACGCAGTATTTT. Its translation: CASSYGPYGGTDTQYF.

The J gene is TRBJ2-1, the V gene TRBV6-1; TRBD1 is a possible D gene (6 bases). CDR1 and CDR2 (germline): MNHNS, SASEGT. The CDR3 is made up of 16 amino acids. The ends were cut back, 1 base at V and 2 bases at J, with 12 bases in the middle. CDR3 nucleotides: TGTGCCAGCAGTGAAGGTAGGGGGATCCCCTACAATGAGCAGTTCTTC. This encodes CASSEGRGIPYNEQFF.

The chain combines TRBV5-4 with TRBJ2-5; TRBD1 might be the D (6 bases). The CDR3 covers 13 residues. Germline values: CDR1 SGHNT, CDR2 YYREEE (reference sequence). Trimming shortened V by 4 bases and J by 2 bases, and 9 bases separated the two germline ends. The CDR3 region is CASSPDSQETQYF. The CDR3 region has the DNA TGTGCCAGCAGCCCGGACAGTCAAGAGACCCAGTACTTC.

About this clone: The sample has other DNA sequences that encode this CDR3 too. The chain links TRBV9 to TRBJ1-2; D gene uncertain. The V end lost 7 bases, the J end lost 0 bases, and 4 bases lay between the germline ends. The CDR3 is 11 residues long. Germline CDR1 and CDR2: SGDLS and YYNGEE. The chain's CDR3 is CASGANYGYTF. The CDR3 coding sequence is TGTGCCAGCGGGGCTAACTATGGCTACACCTTC.

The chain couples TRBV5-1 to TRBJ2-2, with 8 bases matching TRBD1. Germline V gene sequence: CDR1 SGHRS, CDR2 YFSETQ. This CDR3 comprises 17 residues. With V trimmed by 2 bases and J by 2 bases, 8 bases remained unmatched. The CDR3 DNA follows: TGCGCCAGCAGCTTTCCCCAGGGGGCCCCTAACACCGGGGAGCTGTTTTTT. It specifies CASSFPQGAPNTGELFF.

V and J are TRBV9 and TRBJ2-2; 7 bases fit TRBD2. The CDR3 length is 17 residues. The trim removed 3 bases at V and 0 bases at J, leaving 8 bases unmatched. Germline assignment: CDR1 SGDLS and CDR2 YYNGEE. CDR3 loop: CASSGTRDRANTGELFF. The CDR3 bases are TGTGCCAGCAGCGGGACTAGGGACCGGGCGAACACCGGGGAGCTGTTTTTT.

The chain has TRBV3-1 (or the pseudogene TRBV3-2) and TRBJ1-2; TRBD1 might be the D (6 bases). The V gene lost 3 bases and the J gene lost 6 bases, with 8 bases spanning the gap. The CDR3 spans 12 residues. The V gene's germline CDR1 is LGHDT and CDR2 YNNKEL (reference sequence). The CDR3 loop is CASSQGAHGYTF. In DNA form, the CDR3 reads TGTGCCAGCAGCCAGGGGGCCCATGGCTACACCTTC.